This T cell receptor (beta chain) came from a study of OX40 agonist ivuxolimab in advanced cancers. Findings and limits, study-wide: Not determined was the antigen specificity of the expanded peripheral T cells.

The CDR3 totals 16 residues. The V gene end was trimmed by 0 bases and the J gene end by 0 bases; junction bases not matched to a gene: 0. From germline, CDR1 is LGHNA and CDR2 YNFKEQ. Here immunoSEQ multiplex PCR was the method, and the copy in TCRdb shows in-frame clones only, minus some. The sample holds more than 10,000 clones, 75% to 90% seen once. Turning to this clone: Antigen: not known.

This chain uses TRBV4-2 with TRBJ2-7; 12 nucleotides line up with TRBD1. The sample in question was CD4+ or CD8+ T cells sorted from blood, obtained in a trial of the OX40 agonist ivuxolimab. This sequence was found in an adult with an advanced solid tumor such as melanoma, head and neck, liver or kidney cancer. The CDR3 protein is CASSQEGQGASYEQYF. The CDR3 region has the DNA TGTGCCAGCAGCCAAGAGGGACAGGGGGCCTCCTACGAGCAGTACTTC.